What follows are 19 T cell receptor beta chains derived from one specimen sequenced in a study of Graves' ophthalmopathy and Graves' hyperthyroidism. RNA served as the template for amplifying TCR beta CDR3 regions. A first-round RT-PCR used HTBI primers, followed by a second-round multiplex PCR. Via MiXCR, TCRdb re-called the multiplex PCR reads, giving one row per CDR3 protein. The sample carries a few hundred thousand distinct CDR3 sequences, 15% to 20% recorded once. The sample comprised peripheral blood. The receptors were gathered from an adult woman with stable Graves' hyperthyroidism.

This clonotype was counted at least ten times. The CDR3 DNA is TGCGCCAGCAGCTTGTTTAGGCGGCGCCAGGGGGCCTCCAATCAGCCCCAGCATTTT. Translating gives CASSLFRRRQGASNQPQHF. The genes are TRBV5-1 and TRBJ1-5, with 8 bases that match TRBD1. Germline assignment: CDR1 SGHRS and CDR2 YFSETQ. The CDR3 consists of 19 residues. V was pared by 1 base and J by 3 bases, with 15 bases of the junction left unmatched.

This clonotype was counted ten times or more. Germline is not matched at one junction end, which may reflect a read error. The chain recombines TRBV12-3 or TRBV12-4 with TRBJ2-2; 8 positions agree with TRBD2. The length of the CDR3 is 16 residues. The CDR3: CASSLGLAANTGELFF. CDR3 in DNA: TGTGCCAGCAGCTTAGGACTAGCAGCGAACACCGGGGAGCTGTTTTTT.

This clonotype was counted many times. Its ends do not fully match the called genes, so a read error is possible. The chain carries TRBV29-1 and TRBJ2-5; TRBD2 matches 12 bases. CDR3 length: 14 amino acids. Per germline, CDR1 SQVTM and CDR2 ANQGSEA. Here the CDR3 DNA reads TGCAGCGTGGAAGGACTAGCGGGGCAAGAGACCCAGTACTTC. This translates into CSVEGLAGQETQYF.

This clonotype was seen at least ten times. This chain uses TRBV29-1 with TRBJ2-2; D is ambiguous. CDR1 and CDR2 (germline): SQVTM, ANQGSEA. This CDR3 has 14 amino acids. V was cut by 3 bases and J by 6 bases, with 14 bases left in between. The CDR3 sequence: CSVDLHGGSGELFF. The CDR3 nucleotides read TGCAGCGTTGACCTTCACGGTGGGTCCGGGGAGCTGTTTTTT.

This clonotype was seen repeatedly, ten times or more. This sequence joins TRBV30 and TRBJ2-5, with 9 bases lining up with TRBD1. The CDR3 totals 15 residues. V trimming: 1 base; J trimming: 5 bases; junction bases outside the gene matches: 8. Germline V gives CDR1 GTSNPN, CDR2 SVGIG (reference sequence). CDR3 residues: CAWSGGTGQIETQYF. The CDR3 nucleotides read TGTGCCTGGAGTGGGGGGACAGGGCAGATTGAGACCCAGTACTTC. Full variable domain (missing parts from reference TRBV30 and TRBJ2-5): SQTIHQWPATLVQPVGSPLSLECTVEGTSNPNLYWYRQAAGRGLQLLFYSVGIGQISSEVPQNLSASRPQDRQFILSSKKLLLSDSGFYLCAWSGGTGQIETQYFGPGTRLLVL.

This clonotype is medium-sized by share. V is TRBV12-3 or TRBV12-4 and J is TRBJ2-7; 7 bases match TRBD2. Trimming removed 6 bases from V and 6 bases from J; junction bases left unmatched: 14. CDR3 length equals 15 residues. CDR3 protein: CASSRSGGSFGEQYF. CDR3 DNA sequence: TGTGCCAGCAGCCGCTCCGGCGGGAGCTTCGGCGAGCAGTACTTC.

Ten or more counts support this clonotype. The CDR3 nucleotides are TGTGCCACCATCGGACAGGCCTATGGCTACACCTTC. Amino acid sequence: CATIGQAYGYTF. The rearrangement uses TRBV6-2 or TRBV6-3 and TRBJ1-2; 7 bases fit TRBD1. Unmatched junction bases numbered 6, after V lost 10 bases and J lost 4 bases. This CDR3 is 12 amino acids long. CDR1 is MNHEY and CDR2 is SVGEGT in the germline V gene.

In its sample, this clonotype was seen many times. The chain carries TRBV11-2 and TRBJ2-7; D gene uncertain. CDR1 and CDR2 from the germline V gene are SGHAT and FQNNGV. The CDR3 length is 16 residues. V was pared by 3 bases and J by 4 bases, with 19 bases between. CDR3 sequence (DNA): TGTGCCAGCAGCTTTGGCCCCTCGGTACGCGGTTACGAGCAGTACTTC. Translated, it gives CASSFGPSVRGYEQYF.

At least ten counts were recorded for this clonotype. The chain combines TRBV3-1 with TRBJ2-5; D tentatively fits TRBD1 or TRBD2 (5 bases each). Per the germline V gene, CDR1 is LGHDT and CDR2 is YNNKEL (reference sequence). The CDR3 runs 14 residues. Between the trimmed V and J ends, which lost 2 bases and 3 bases, there was a span of 10 bases. Written as DNA, the CDR3 is TGTGCCAGCAGCCAAACCGGGACCGAAGAGACCCAGTACTTC. This codes for CASSQTGTEETQYF.

This clonotype has a handful of counts. The chain has TRBV4-1 and TRBJ2-7, with unresolved D. Trimming stripped 1 base from V and 0 bases from J, with 7 bases between. Germline V gene sequence: CDR1 MGHRA, CDR2 YSYEKL. This CDR3 contains 14 residues. The CDR3 nucleotides are TGCGCCAGCAGCCAAGGTCATGCCTCCTACGAGCAGTACTTC. This translates into CASSQGHASYEQYF.

Turning to this clonotype: A read error is likely, as this CDR3 ends without the conserved phenylalanine or tryptophan. This chain's CDR3 is CSARDQGGGQSGSPLHS. The CDR3 nucleotides read TGCAGTGCTAGAGATCAAGGGGGGGGCCAGTCGGGTTCACCCCTCCACTCT. The genes are TRBV20-1 and TRBJ1-6, with D perhaps matching TRBD1 (6 bases). This CDR3 spans 17 amino acids. V was shortened by 0 bases and J by 9 bases, with 21 bases between the two germline ends. Germline lookup yields CDR1 DFQATT and CDR2 SNEGSKA (reference sequence).

Ten or more counts support this clonotype. The junction and the germline gene differ at one end; a read error may be behind it. The chain links TRBV20-1 to TRBJ2-7; 14 positions match TRBD2. The CDR3 is made up of 14 amino acids. Germline V CDR1 and CDR2: DFQATT, SNEGSKA (reference sequence). The CDR3 DNA sequence: TGCAGTTCTAGACTAGCGGGAGGGCGAAACGAGCAGTACTTC. This encodes CSSRLAGGRNEQYF.

Many counts were recorded for this clonotype. The chain recombines TRBV6-1 with TRBJ2-2; D gene uncertain. In germline, CDR1 is MNHNS, CDR2 SASEGT. CDR3 length: 13 residues. Between the trimmed V and J ends, which lost 8 bases and 4 bases, there was a span of 11 bases. CDR3 sequence (DNA): TGTGCCAGCGGTCGGGTGAGCACCGGGGAGCTGTTTTTT. Its translation: CASGRVSTGELFF.

This clonotype was found many times. This chain joins TRBV12-3 or TRBV12-4 and TRBJ2-2, with D possibly called TRBD1 or TRBD2 (5 bases each). V shed 3 bases and J shed 4 bases, with 15 bases lying between them. The CDR3 loop spans 16 amino acids. In DNA form, the CDR3 reads TGTGCCAGCAGTTTTCTAGCCGGGACCACCACCGGGGAGCTGTTTTTT. Translated, it gives CASSFLAGTTTGELFF.

This clonotype was counted a few times. A much larger clone sits a single nucleotide away, making a read error possible. The V and J genes are TRBV12-5 and TRBJ1-5; 9 nucleotides match TRBD1. In germline, CDR1 is LGHNT, CDR2 FRNRAP. The CDR3 is 16 amino acids. The ends lost 6 bases at V and 0 bases at J; junction bases unmatched: 6. The CDR3 here is CASGRGQGFSNQPQHF. For the CDR3, the DNA is TGTGCTAGTGGCCGGGGACAGGGATTTAGCAATCAGCCCCAGCATTTT. The whole variable domain, filled in from reference TRBV12-5 and TRBJ1-5, reads DARVTQTPRHKVTEMGQEVTMRCQPILGHNTVFWYRQTMMQGLELLAYFRNRAPLDDSGMPKDRFSAEMPDATLATLKIQPSEPRDSAVYFCASGRGQGFSNQPQHFGDGTRLSIL.

This clonotype was seen a handful of times. Being one base from a much bigger clone, this may be a read error. The chain joins TRBV28 to TRBJ1-1, with D hard to call. The CDR3 loop spans 14 amino acids. Per germline, CDR1 MDHEN and CDR2 SYDVKM. For the CDR3, the DNA is TGTGCCAGCAGTTTGGACTTATTCGGAGGTGAAGCTTGCTTT. It is translated as CASSLDLFGGEACF.

This clonotype showed up many times. The chain couples TRBV5-5 to TRBJ1-1, with a tentative D call TRBD1 (6 bases). CDR1 and CDR2 from the germline V gene are SGHKS and YYEKEE (reference sequence). The CDR3 sequence is 15 residues long. V gave up 1 base and J gave up 0 bases, with 10 bases separating them. CDR3 nucleotide sequence: TGTGCCAGCAGCTTGTCCGGACAGATGAACACTGAAGCTTTCTTT. Its translation: CASSLSGQMNTEAFF.

Many counts were recorded for this clonotype. The J gene is TRBJ2-5, the V gene TRBV12-3 or TRBV12-4; 8 bases are shared with TRBD1. V lost 2 bases and J lost 7; bases outside the gene matches: 6. The CDR3 runs 14 residues. Here the CDR3 DNA reads TGTGCCAGCAGTTTACAGGGGGCGCTTGGGACCCAGTACTTC. Its protein product is CASSLQGALGTQYF.

The chain links TRBV5-5 to TRBJ1-1; D not resolved. This CDR3 region has 13 residues. The V end lost 5 bases, the J end lost 1 base, and 9 bases lay between the germline ends. CDR1 is SGHKS, CDR2 YYEKEE, per germline (reference sequence). The CDR3 sequence: CASSYASNTEAFF. CDR3 DNA: TGTGCCAGCAGTTATGCCTCGAACACTGAAGCTTTCTTT.